This T cell receptor (beta chain) was observed in a study of OX40 agonist ivuxolimab in advanced cancers. CDR1 and CDR2 from the germline V gene are SGHRS and YFSETQ. This CDR3 has 16 residues. With V trimmed by 4 bases and J by 3 bases, 9 bases remained unmatched. Some clones are missing from TCRdb's copy, which holds only in-frame ones; the method was immunoSEQ multiplex PCR. Seen here are roughly 77,000 clones, about 80% observed once, and the top ten hold around 0.5%. Source: CD4+ or CD8+ T cells sorted from blood, taken in a trial of the OX40 agonist ivuxolimab. The source of this sequence is an adult with an advanced solid tumor such as melanoma, head and neck, liver or kidney cancer. This chain uses TRBV5-1 with TRBJ2-3, with TRBD2 matching 9 bases. The CDR3 DNA follows: TGCGCCAGCAGCCCGCACACTAGCGGGCTGACAGATACGCAGTATTTT. Translated, it gives CASSPHTSGLTDTQYF. The full variable domain, its missing parts supplied by reference TRBV5-1 and TRBJ2-3, is KAGVTQTPRYLIKTRGQQVTLSCSPISGHRSVSWYQQTPGQGLQFLFEYFSETQRNKGNFPGRFSGRQFSNSRSEMNVSTLELGDSALYLCASSPHTSGLTDTQYFGPGTRLTVL.